The rows below give T cell receptor beta chains drawn from one sample of a study of blood T cell repertoires in COVID-19. Sequenced by immunoSEQ multiplex PCR; TCRdb stores in-frame clones only, minus some. In the table there are around 150,000 clones, approximately 84% of which are singletons. Source material: peripheral blood. These receptors all come from a woman aged 80 or over with acute or convalescent COVID-19. Each CDR3 is given with its conserved first and last residue. D genes are given only for firm matches. Size is omitted from some rows. Given values are once, few, many or a class for expanded clones.

J | D | size | V | DNA | CDR3
TRBJ2-7 | TRBD2 | . | TRBV11-2 | TGTGCCAGCAGCCCTAGGCCGCAGAGGGCTAGCGGGAGGCCCTACGAGCAGTACTTC | CASSPRPQRASGRPYEQYF
TRBJ2-1 | TRBD2 | few | TRBV7-2 | TGTGCCAGCAGCTTATCGCGGGAGTGGAGTGAGCAGTTCTTC | CASSLSREWSEQFF
TRBJ1-5 | TRBD1 | . | TRBV6-5 | TGTGCCAGCACCTTTTCAGGGGGCCATCAGCCCCAGCATTTT | CASTFSGGHQPQHF
TRBJ2-1 | . | . | TRBV4-1 | TGCGCCAGCAGCCCAGGGATAACGTACAATGAGCAGTTCTTC | CASSPGITYNEQFF
TRBJ1-1 | TRBD1 | . | TRBV5-1 | TGCGCCAGCACCCACCGACAGGGCGACGGCACTGAAGCTTTCTTT | CASTHRQGDGTEAFF
TRBJ2-7 | TRBD1 | . | TRBV7-2 | TGTGCCAGCAGCTTAGAGACAGGGGGAGAGCAGTACTTC | CASSLETGGEQYF
TRBJ1-5 | . | . | TRBV20-1 | TGCAGTGCTAGTCCCGACTCAAGCAATCAGCCCCAGCATTTT | CSASPDSSNQPQHF
TRBJ2-5 | TRBD2 | . | TRBV5-1 | TGCGCCAGCAGCCCTTCCGGGACTAGCGGGAGAAGGAAAGAGACCCAGTACTTC | CASSPSGTSGRRKETQYF
TRBJ1-2 | . | . | TRBV29-1 | TGCAGCGTTGAAGACGGACTCCTGTATGGCTACACCTTC | CSVEDGLLYGYTF
TRBJ2-5 | . | . | TRBV10-3 | TGTGCCATCAGTGTAGGGACTTCCCAAGAGACCCAGTACTTC | CAISVGTSQETQYF
TRBJ2-1 | . | . | TRBV5-1 | TGCGCCAGCAGCCCGGGAACCGTGGCTAGCCAATACAATGAGCAGTTCTTC | CASSPGTVASQYNEQFF
TRBJ1-1 | . | . | TRBV7-9 | TGTGCCAGCAGCTTAATGGGGGCCGCTGAAGCTTTCTTT | CASSLMGAAEAFF
TRBJ1-4 | TRBD1 | few | TRBV9 | TGTGCCAGCAGCGCCTCACCGGGGACAGCAGAAAAACTGTTTTTT | CASSASPGTAEKLFF
TRBJ1-4 | . | . | TRBV15 | TGTGCCACCAGCAGATCGGTCTCGGTAACTAATGAAAAACTGTTTTTT | CATSRSVSVTNEKLFF
TRBJ1-2 | TRBD1 | . | TRBV3-1/TRBV3-2 | TGTGCCAGCAGCCTGAGACAGGGCCGCTATGGCTACACCTTC | CASSLRQGRYGYTF
TRBJ2-1 | TRBD1 | . | TRBV7-9 | TGTGCCAGCAGCTTGACAGGGGTCAATGAGCAGTTCTTC | CASSLTGVNEQFF
TRBJ2-3 | TRBD2 | . | TRBV6-5 | TGTGCCAGCAGCGGGCTAGCGGGAGGAAGAGATACGCAGTATTTT | CASSGLAGGRDTQYF
TRBJ1-4 | . | . | TRBV6-8 | TGTGCCAGCAGGGTTCGGACAGCTAATGAAAAACTGTTTTTT | CASRVRTANEKLFF
TRBJ1-1 | . | . | TRBV6-5 | TGTGCCAGCAGTTACTCGGGAGGGAGGAACACTGAAGCTTTCTTT | CASSYSGGRNTEAFF
TRBJ2-7 | . | . | TRBV5-1 | TGCGCCAGCAGCTTGGGATCTAGTCTAGGCCACGAGCAGTACTTC | CASSLGSSLGHEQYF
TRBJ2-2 | TRBD2 | few | TRBV7-9 | TGTGCCAGCAGCGAGGGACTAGTCGAGGGGCGGGAGCTGTTTTTT | CASSEGLVEGRELFF
TRBJ2-1 | TRBD2 | . | TRBV18 | TGTGCCAGCTCACCAGTCGGTCCCGGGCCTAGCGGGACCTACAATGAGCAGTTCTTC | CASSPVGPGPSGTYNEQFF
TRBJ1-6 | TRBD1 | . | TRBV25-1 | TGTGCCAGCAGTGACCGGGACAGAAATAATTCACCCCTCCACTTT | CASSDRDRNNSPLHF
TRBJ2-1 | TRBD2 | . | TRBV19 | TGTGCCAATAGTCCCCACCCCAGACTAGCGGGAGACAATGAGCAGTTCTTC | CANSPHPRLAGDNEQFF
TRBJ2-3 | TRBD2 | . | TRBV6-8 | TGTGCCAGCAGAACGGCACTAGCGGGAGTTGTGGATACGCAGTATTTT | CASRTALAGVVDTQYF
TRBJ2-3 | . | . | TRBV6-5 | TGTGCCAGCAGCCCCGACACCGATACGCAGTATTTT | CASSPDTDTQYF
TRBJ2-7 | . | . | TRBV4-1 | TGCGCCAGCAGCCAAGGGTGGGGGGGCTCCCACGAGCAGTACTTC | CASSQGWGGSHEQYF
TRBJ1-1 | . | . | TRBV7-9 | TGTGCCAGCAGCTTCCTCACTCCAGGGTGGAACACTGAAGCTTTCTTT | CASSFLTPGWNTEAFF
TRBJ2-5 | . | few | TRBV15 | TGTGCCACCAGCAGAGATAGGAGTTATAGGGAGACCCAGTACTTC | CATSRDRSYRETQYF
TRBJ1-3 | TRBD1 | . | TRBV19 | TGTGCCAGTAGTATCCCGGGACAGACCTCGCGCTCTGGAAACACCATATATTTT | CASSIPGQTSRSGNTIYF
TRBJ2-1 | . | many | TRBV19 | TGTGCCAGTAGTAGACAGGACAATGAGCAGTTCTTC | CASSRQDNEQFF
TRBJ2-2 | . | . | TRBV4-3 | TGCGCCAGCAGCCAAGGACAACTGAACACCGGGGAGCTGTTTTTT | CASSQGQLNTGELFF
TRBJ2-5 | . | . | TRBV19 | TGTGCCAGTAGTCCAGGGGAAAGAAACAGGGAGACCCAGTACTTC | CASSPGERNRETQYF
TRBJ1-4 | . | . | TRBV18 | TGTGCCAGCTCACCACGGCAGGGCGAAAAACTGTTTTTT | CASSPRQGEKLFF
TRBJ2-7 | TRBD1 | . | TRBV5-1 | TGCGCCAGCAGCCGGGACAGGGAGGGCGAGCAGTACTTC | CASSRDREGEQYF
TRBJ2-1 | . | . | TRBV4-1 | TGCGCCAGCAGCCCCGGCGGGATTAATGAGCAGTTCTTC | CASSPGGINEQFF
TRBJ1-2 | . | . | TRBV5-6 | TGTGCCAGCAGCTTGGGAAGGCAGGCTGGCTACACCTTC | CASSLGRQAGYTF
TRBJ1-5 | . | . | TRBV2 | TGTGCCAGCAGTGACAGGGCCGATAGCAATCAGCCCCAGCATTTT | CASSDRADSNQPQHF
TRBJ1-1 | . | . | TRBV6-2/TRBV6-3 | TGTGCCAGCAGTTACCTCGGACAGTACACTGAAGCTTTCTTT | CASSYLGQYTEAFF
TRBJ1-2 | TRBD1 | . | TRBV12-3/TRBV12-4 | TGTGCCAGCAGTCGACAGGGGCCCTATGGCTACACCTTC | CASSRQGPYGYTF
TRBJ1-3 | . | few | TRBV5-1 | TGCGCCAGCAGCTTCACTCGGGGTGACACCATATATTTT | CASSFTRGDTIYF
TRBJ1-5 | . | . | TRBV30 | TGTGCCTGGTCTCTACGGGAAGATCAGCCCCAGCATTTT | CAWSLREDQPQHF
TRBJ1-3 | . | . | TRBV10-3 | TGTGCCATCGGGAGGGGGGACAACTCTGGAAACACCATATATTTT | CAIGRGDNSGNTIYF
TRBJ2-7 | TRBD1 | once | TRBV28 | TGTGCCAGCAGTTCCGGACAGGGAGTAAACGAGCAGTACTTC | CASSSGQGVNEQYF
TRBJ1-4 | . | few | TRBV2 | TGTGCCAGCACACGGGACACAATTGAAAAACTGTTTTTT | CASTRDTIEKLFF
TRBJ1-5 | . | . | TRBV19 | TGTGCCAGTAGTATTCGATTCAGGGGCCCTGAGAATCAGCCCCAGCATTTT | CASSIRFRGPENQPQHF
TRBJ2-7 | TRBD1 | once | TRBV5-4 | TGTGCCACCCAGGGGGCCCCTAGGAGCTCCTACGAGCAGTACTTC | CATQGAPRSSYEQYF
TRBJ1-2 | . | once | TRBV5-1 | TGCGCCAGCAGCTCCGGAGCCGCCGGTGGCTACACCTTC | CASSSGAAGGYTF
TRBJ2-5 | . | . | TRBV5-1 | TGCGCCAGCAGCTTGGGGGCAGAAGAGACCCAGTACTTC | CASSLGAEETQYF
TRBJ1-1 | . | . | TRBV19 | TGTGCCAGTACCCTTGACGGGGGTGCGACTGAAGCTTTCTTT | CASTLDGGATEAFF
TRBJ1-2 | . | . | TRBV18 | TGTGCCAGCTCACCCGCCTCAGACTATGGCTACACCTTC | CASSPASDYGYTF
TRBJ2-7 | . | few | TRBV5-5 | TGTGCCAGCAGCTTGGCGGCTAGTAGGCGGGAGCAGTACTTC | CASSLAASRREQYF
TRBJ1-2 | . | . | TRBV6-5 | TGTGCCAGCAGTTACCGTCGCAGGGAGGGCTATGGCTACACCTTC | CASSYRRREGYGYTF
TRBJ2-1 | TRBD1 | . | TRBV12-3/TRBV12-4 | TGTGCCGCAGGAAGGACAGGGGTGAATGAGCAGTTCTTC | CAAGRTGVNEQFF
TRBJ1-2 | . | . | TRBV10-3 | TGTGCCATCAGTGAGTCAAACAGGGCCGGCTACACCTTC | CAISESNRAGYTF
TRBJ1-2 | TRBD1 | . | TRBV5-1 | TGCGCCAGCAGCACCTCAACAGGGGCCTCTTCCTATGGCTACACCTTC | CASSTSTGASSYGYTF